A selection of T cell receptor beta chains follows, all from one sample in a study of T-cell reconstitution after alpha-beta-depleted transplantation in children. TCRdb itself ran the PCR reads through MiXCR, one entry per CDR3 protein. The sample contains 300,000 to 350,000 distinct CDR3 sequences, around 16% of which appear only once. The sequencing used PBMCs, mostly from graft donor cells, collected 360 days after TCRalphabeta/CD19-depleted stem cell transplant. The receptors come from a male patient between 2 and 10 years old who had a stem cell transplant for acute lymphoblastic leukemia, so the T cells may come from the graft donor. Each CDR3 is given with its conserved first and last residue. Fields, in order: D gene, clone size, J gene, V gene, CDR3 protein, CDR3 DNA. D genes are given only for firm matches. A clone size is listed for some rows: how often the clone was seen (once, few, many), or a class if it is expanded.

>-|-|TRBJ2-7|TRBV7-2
CASSLGGWGRSYEQYF
TGTGCCAGCAGCTTAGGTGGTTGGGGCAGATCCTACGAGCAGTACTTC
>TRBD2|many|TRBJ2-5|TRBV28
CASSPGLAQETQYF
TGTGCCAGCAGTCCCGGACTAGCCCAAGAGACCCAGTACTTC
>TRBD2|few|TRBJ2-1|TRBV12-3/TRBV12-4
CASTHVVRREEVAYNEQFF
TGTGCCAGCACCCATGTGGTGAGGCGGGAGGAGGTAGCCTACAATGAGCAGTTCTTC
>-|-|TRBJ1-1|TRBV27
CASSFQLNTEAFF
TGTGCCAGCAGTTTCCAATTGAACACTGAAGCTTTCTTT
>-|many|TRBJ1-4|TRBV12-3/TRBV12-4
CASSFLGKPIEKLFF
TGTGCCAGCAGTTTTCTAGGAAAACCAATTGAAAAACTGTTTTTT
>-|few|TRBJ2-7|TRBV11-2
CASRRQVHYSYEQYF
TGTGCCAGCAGAAGACAGGTCCACTACTCCTACGAGCAGTACTTC
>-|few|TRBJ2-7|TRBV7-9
CASSLADKFLYEQYF
TGTGCCAGCAGCTTAGCGGACAAGTTCCTCTACGAGCAGTACTTC
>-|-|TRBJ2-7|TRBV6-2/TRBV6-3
CASRPGVQGIHEQYF
TGTGCCAGCAGACCAGGGGTCCAAGGGATCCACGAGCAGTACTTC
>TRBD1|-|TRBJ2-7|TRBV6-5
CASSYLQGTEQYF
TGTGCCAGCAGTTACCTACAGGGGACCGAGCAGTACTTC
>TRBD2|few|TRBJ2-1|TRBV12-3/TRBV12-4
CASSLKGRAGVGRDEQFF
TGTGCCAGCAGTCTAAAAGGACGAGCGGGAGTAGGGCGGGATGAGCAGTTCTTC
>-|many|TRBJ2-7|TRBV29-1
CSVEVGSEQYF
TGCAGCGTTGAAGTCGGAAGCGAGCAGTACTTC
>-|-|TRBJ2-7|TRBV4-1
CASSQGRDGSYEQYF
TGCGCCAGCAGCCAAGGAAGGGACGGCTCCTACGAGCAGTACTTC
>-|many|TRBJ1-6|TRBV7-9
CASSLVGGSSPLHF
TGTGCCAGCAGCTTAGTGGGCGGCTCTTCACCCCTCCACTTT
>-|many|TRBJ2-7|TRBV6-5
CASSYVVGRGEQYF
TGTGCCAGCAGTTACGTGGTAGGGCGAGGAGAGCAGTACTTC
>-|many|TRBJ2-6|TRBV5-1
CASSFGGSGTLTGANVLTF
TGCGCCAGCAGCTTCGGCGGGTCAGGGACGCTTACTGGGGCCAACGTCCTGACTTTC
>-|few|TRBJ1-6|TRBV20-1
CSASSGTSLSSPLHF
TGCAGTGCTAGTTCCGGGACTTCACTTTCTTCACCCCTCCACTTT
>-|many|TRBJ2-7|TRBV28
CASSLRRTYEQYF
TGTGCCAGCAGTTTACGGCGGACCTACGAGCAGTACTTC
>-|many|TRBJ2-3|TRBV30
CAWSYAVADTQYF
TGTGCCTGGAGTTACGCAGTCGCAGATACGCAGTATTTT
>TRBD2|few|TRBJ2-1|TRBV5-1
CASEWRSPAPGLAGGPRYNEQFF
TGCGCCAGCGAGTGGCGGAGTCCCGCTCCGGGACTAGCGGGAGGGCCACGATACAATGAGCAGTTCTTC
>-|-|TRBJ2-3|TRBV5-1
CASSTGLGTDTQYF
TGCGCCAGCAGCACCGGACTGGGCACAGATACGCAGTATTTT
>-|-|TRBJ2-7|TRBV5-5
CASSASSRSIDEQYF
TGTGCCAGCAGCGCTTCGAGTAGGTCGATCGACGAGCAGTACTTC
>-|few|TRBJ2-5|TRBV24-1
CATSDSRQQETQYF
TGTGCCACCAGTGATTCCAGACAGCAAGAGACCCAGTACTTC
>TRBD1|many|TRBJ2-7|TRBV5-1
CASSLRQGQSRGYEQYF
TGCGCCAGCAGCTTACGACAGGGACAGTCCCGGGGATACGAGCAGTACTTC
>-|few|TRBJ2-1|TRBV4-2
CASSLLPEGRWHEQFF
TGTGCCAGCAGCCTACTCCCCGAGGGGCGGTGGCATGAGCAGTTCTTC
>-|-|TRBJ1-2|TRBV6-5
CASSYPREQNSPYGYTF
TGTGCCAGCAGTTACCCGAGGGAGCAGAACTCCCCCTATGGCTACACCTTC
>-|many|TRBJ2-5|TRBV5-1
CASSLEETQYF
TGTGCCAGCAGCTTAGAAGAGACCCAGTACTTC
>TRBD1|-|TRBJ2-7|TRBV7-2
CASSLGGQIYEQYF
TGTGCCAGCAGCTTAGGGGGACAGATTTACGAGCAGTACTTC
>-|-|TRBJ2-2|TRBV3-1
CASSQGWGYTGELFF
TGTGCCAGCAGCCAAGGGTGGGGGTACACCGGGGAGCTGTTTTTT
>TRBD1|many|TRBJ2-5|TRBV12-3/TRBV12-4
CASSLDRRETQYF
TGTGCCAGCAGTTTGGACAGGAGGGAGACCCAGTACTTC
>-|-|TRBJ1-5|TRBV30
CAWSDLAGNQPQHF
TGTGCCTGGAGTGATCTGGCGGGCAATCAGCCCCAGCATTTT
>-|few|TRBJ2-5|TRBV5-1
CASTPGSGIGETQYF
TGCGCCAGCACCCCCGGGTCGGGGATCGGAGAGACCCAGTACTTC
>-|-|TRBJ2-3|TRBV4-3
CASSLQGSDARTDTQYF
TGCGCCAGCAGCCTACAGGGATCTGATGCCCGCACAGATACGCAGTATTTT
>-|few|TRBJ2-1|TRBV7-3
CASSSRDLSSYNEQFF
TGTGCCAGCAGCTCCCGGGACCTCAGCTCCTACAATGAGCAGTTCTTC
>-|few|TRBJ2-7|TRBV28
CASSSRTEEGEQYF
TGTGCCAGCAGCTCCCGGACCGAAGAAGGCGAGCAGTACTTC
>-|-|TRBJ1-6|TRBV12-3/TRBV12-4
CASSFLVSVGSRSPLHF
TGTGCCAGCAGTTTTCTCGTTTCCGTGGGAAGCAGATCACCCCTCCACTTT
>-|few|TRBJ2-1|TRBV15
CATSGRDLSLNEQFF
TGTGCCACCAGCGGAAGGGACTTGTCTTTGAATGAGCAGTTCTTC
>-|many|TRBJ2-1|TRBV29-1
CSVLGQGPHEQFF
TGCAGCGTTTTAGGTCAGGGGCCCCATGAGCAGTTCTTC
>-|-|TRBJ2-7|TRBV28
CASSLEEGAAYEQYF
TGTGCCAGCAGTTTAGAGGAAGGGGCAGCCTACGAGCAGTACTTC
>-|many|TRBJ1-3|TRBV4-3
CASSQESRNTIYF
TGCGCCAGCAGCCAAGAAAGCAGAAACACCATATATTTT
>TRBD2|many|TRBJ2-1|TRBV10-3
CATLAGDPYNEQFF
TGTGCCACCCTAGCGGGAGACCCCTACAATGAGCAGTTCTTC
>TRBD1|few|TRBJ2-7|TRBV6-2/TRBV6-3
CASGDRDRVSTYEQYF
TGTGCCAGCGGCGACAGGGATAGGGTGTCAACCTACGAGCAGTACTTC
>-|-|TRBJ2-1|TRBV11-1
CASSFQIELGGSYNEQFF
TGTGCCAGCAGCTTTCAGATCGAGTTAGGCGGGTCCTACAATGAGCAGTTCTTC
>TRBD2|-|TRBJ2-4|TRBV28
CASIPGGPVVNIQYF
TGTGCCAGCATCCCGGGAGGGCCGGTTGTGAACATTCAGTACTTC
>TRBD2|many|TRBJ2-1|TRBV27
CASSSGLSYNEQFF
TGTGCCAGCAGCTCGGGACTATCCTACAATGAGCAGTTCTTC
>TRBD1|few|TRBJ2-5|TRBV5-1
CASSLGQPQETQYF
TGCGCCAGCAGCCTGGGACAGCCCCAAGAGACCCAGTACTTC
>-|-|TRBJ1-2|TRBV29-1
CSVDDSGYGYTF
TGCAGCGTTGATGACAGTGGATATGGCTACACCTTC
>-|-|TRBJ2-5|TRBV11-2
CASSLGKTQYF
TGTGCCAGCAGCTTAGGGAAGACCCAGTACTTC
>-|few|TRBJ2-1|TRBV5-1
CASSFRGLRYNEQFF
TGCGCCAGCAGCTTTCGGGGACTCCGTTACAATGAGCAGTTCTTC